This T cell receptor (beta chain) was captured by sequencing in a study of blood T cell repertoires in COVID-19. Background on the study: COVID-19 samples from acute and convalescent phases originated in the United States, Italy and Spain.

V lost 0 bases and J 1 base, leaving 10 bases between the germline ends. The germline V gene has CDR1 SGHNT and CDR2 YYREEE (reference sequence). This CDR3 is 16 amino acids long. Original analysis: Reference gene primer amplification gave nucleated cell count estimates. Libraries were prepared by immunoSEQ multiplex PCR; TCRdb keeps only in-frame clonotypes and omits some of them. V, J and clone size are taken as reported in that table, and D and trimming were inferred from the DNA itself. The data hold around 190,000 clones, with around 86% observed a single time. Input material: peripheral blood. The chain employs TRBV5-4 and TRBJ2-2; tentatively, D is TRBD1 (6 bases). This sequence originates from a middle-aged man with active or convalescent COVID-19. CDR3 region: CASSLGRGLNTGELFF. CDR3 sequence (DNA): TGTGCCAGCAGCTTGGGCAGGGGCCTGAACACCGGGGAGCTGTTTTTT.